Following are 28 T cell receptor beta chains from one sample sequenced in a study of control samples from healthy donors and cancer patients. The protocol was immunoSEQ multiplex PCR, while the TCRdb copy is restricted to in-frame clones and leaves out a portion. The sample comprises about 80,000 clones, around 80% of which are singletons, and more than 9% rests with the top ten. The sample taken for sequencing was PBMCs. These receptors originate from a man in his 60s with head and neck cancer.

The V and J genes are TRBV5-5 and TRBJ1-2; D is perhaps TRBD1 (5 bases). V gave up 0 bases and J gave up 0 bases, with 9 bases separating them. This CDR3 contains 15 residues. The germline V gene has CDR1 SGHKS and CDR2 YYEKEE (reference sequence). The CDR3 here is CASSLEAGSNYGYTF. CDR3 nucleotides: TGTGCCAGCAGCTTGGAGGCAGGGTCTAACTATGGCTACACCTTC. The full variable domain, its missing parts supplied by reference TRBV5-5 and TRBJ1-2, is DAGVTQSPTHLIKTRGQQVTLRCSPISGHKSVSWYQQVLGQGPQFIFQYYEKEERGRGNFPDRFSARQFPNYSSELNVNALLLGDSALYLCASSLEAGSNYGYTFGSGTRLTVV.

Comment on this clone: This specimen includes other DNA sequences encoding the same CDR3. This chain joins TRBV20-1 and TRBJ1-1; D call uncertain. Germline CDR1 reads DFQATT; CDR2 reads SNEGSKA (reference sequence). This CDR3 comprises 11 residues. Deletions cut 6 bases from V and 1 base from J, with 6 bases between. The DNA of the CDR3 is TGCAGTGCCCGGCGGAACACTGAAGCTTTCTTT. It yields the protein CSARRNTEAFF.

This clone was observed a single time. CDR3 sequence: CASSDDVGTGGGNTIYF. The CDR3 nucleotides are TGTGCCAGCAGTGATGACGTCGGGACAGGGGGTGGAAACACCATATATTTT. The chain couples TRBV25-1 to TRBJ1-3; 11 nucleotides align to TRBD1. This CDR3 is 17 amino acids long. CDR1 and CDR2 from the germline V gene are MGHDK and SYGVNS. V trimming: 3 bases; J trimming: 3 bases; junction bases outside the gene matches: 7.

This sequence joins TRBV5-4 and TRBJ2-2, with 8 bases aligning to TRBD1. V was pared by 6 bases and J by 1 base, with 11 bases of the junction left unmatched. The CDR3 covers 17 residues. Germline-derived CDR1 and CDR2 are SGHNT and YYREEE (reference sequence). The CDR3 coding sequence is TGTGCCAGCACCCCCCCGCCCGGGACAGGGAACACCGGGGAGCTGTTTTTT. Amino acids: CASTPPPGTGNTGELFF.

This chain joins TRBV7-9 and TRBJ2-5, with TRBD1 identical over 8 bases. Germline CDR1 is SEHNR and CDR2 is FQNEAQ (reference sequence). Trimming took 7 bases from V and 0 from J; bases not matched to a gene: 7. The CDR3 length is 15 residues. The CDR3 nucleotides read TGTGCCAGCATCGCGGACAGGGTGGACCAAGAGACCCAGTACTTC. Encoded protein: CASIADRVDQETQYF.

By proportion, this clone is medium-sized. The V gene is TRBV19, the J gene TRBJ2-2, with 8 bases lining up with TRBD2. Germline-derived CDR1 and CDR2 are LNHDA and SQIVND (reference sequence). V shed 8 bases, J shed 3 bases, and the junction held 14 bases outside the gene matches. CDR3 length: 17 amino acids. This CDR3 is CASRERERSLDTGELFF. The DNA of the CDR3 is TGTGCCAGTCGGGAGCGGGAGAGGTCTTTGGACACCGGGGAGCTGTTTTTT.

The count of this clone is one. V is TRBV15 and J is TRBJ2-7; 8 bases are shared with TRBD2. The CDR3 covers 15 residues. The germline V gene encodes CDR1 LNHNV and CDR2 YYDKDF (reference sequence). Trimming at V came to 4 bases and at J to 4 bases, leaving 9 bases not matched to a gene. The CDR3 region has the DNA TGTGCCACCAGCACTAACTTGACTAGCGCATACGAGCAGTACTTC. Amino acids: CATSTNLTSAYEQYF.

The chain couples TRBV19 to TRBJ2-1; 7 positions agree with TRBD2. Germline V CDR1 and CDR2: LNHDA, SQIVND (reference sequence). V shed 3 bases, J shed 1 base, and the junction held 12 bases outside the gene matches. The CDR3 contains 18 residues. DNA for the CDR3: TGTGCCAGTAGTATTCCTCGTGGGGGGGGACTATCCTACAATGAGCAGTTCTTC. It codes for CASSIPRGGGLSYNEQFF. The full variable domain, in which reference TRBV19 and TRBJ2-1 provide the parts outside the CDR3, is DGGITQSPKYLFRKEGQNVTLSCEQNLNHDAMYWYRQDPGQGLRLIYYSQIVNDFQKGDIAEGYSVSREKKESFPLTVTSAQKNPTAFYLCASSIPRGGGLSYNEQFFGPGTRLTVL.

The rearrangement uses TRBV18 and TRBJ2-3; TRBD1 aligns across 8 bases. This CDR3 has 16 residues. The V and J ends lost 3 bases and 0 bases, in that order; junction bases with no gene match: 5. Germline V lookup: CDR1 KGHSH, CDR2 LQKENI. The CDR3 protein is CASSPQGAMSTDTQYF. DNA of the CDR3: TGTGCCAGCTCACCCCAGGGGGCGATGAGCACAGATACGCAGTATTTT.

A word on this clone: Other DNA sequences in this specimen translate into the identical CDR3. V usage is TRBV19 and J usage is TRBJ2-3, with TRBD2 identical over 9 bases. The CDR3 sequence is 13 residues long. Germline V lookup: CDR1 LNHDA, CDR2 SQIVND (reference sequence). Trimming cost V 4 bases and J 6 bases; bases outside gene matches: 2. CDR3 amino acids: CASSTGLADTQYF. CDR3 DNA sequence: TGTGCCAGTAGTACCGGACTAGCGGATACGCAGTATTTT.

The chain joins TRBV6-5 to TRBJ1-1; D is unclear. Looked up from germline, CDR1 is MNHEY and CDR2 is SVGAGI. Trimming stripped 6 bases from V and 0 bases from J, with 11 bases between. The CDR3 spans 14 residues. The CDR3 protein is CASRDFSMNTEAFF. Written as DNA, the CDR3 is TGTGCCAGCAGGGATTTCAGTATGAACACTGAAGCTTTCTTT.

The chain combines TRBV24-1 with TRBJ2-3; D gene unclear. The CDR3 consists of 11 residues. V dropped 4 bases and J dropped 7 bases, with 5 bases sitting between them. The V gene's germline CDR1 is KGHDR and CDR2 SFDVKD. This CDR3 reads CATSDFNTQYF. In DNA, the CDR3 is TGTGCCACCAGTGACTTTAATACGCAGTATTTT.

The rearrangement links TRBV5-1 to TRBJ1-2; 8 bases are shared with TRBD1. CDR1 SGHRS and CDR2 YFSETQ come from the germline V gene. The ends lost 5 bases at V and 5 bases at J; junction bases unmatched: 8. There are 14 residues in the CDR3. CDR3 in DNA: TGCGCCAGCAGTTCAGGGGGCGCGACGTATGGCTACACCTTC. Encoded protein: CASSSGGATYGYTF.

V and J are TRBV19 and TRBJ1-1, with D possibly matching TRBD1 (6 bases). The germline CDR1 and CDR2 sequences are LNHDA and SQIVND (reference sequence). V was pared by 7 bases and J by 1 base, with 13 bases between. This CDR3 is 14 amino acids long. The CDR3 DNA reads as TGTGCCAGTATTAGGGGACAATCGAACACTGAAGCTTTCTTT. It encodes CASIRGQSNTEAFF.

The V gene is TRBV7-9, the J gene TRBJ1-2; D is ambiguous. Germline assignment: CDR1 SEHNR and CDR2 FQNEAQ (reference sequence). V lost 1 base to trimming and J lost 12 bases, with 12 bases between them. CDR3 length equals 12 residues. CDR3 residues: CASSLDYRSDTF. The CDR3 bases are TGTGCCAGCAGCTTAGACTACCGTTCGGACACCTTC. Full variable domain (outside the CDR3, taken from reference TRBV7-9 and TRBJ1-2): DTGVSQNPRHKITKRGQNVTFRCDPISEHNRLYWYRQTLGQGPEFLTYFQNEAQLEKSRLLSDRFSAERPKGSFSTLEIQRTEQGDSAMYLCASSLDYRSDTFGSGTRLTVV.

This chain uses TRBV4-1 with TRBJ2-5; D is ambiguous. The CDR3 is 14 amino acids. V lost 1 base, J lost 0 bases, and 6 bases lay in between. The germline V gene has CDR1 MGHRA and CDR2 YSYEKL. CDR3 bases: TGCGCCAGCAGCCAAGGGCAGAACCAAGAGACCCAGTACTTC. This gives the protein CASSQGQNQETQYF.

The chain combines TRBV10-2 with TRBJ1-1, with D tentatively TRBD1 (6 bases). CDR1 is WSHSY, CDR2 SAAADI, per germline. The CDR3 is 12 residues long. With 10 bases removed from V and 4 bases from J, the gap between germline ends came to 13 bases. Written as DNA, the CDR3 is TGCGCCACTTCACAGGGTATCACTGAAGCTTTCTTT. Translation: CATSQGITEAFF.

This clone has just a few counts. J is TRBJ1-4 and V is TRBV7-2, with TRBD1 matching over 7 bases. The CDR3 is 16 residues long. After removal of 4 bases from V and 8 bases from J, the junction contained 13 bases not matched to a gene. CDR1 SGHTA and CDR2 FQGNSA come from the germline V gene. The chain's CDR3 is CASSSGGTGVGEKLFF. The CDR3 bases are TGTGCCAGCAGCTCCGGCGGAACAGGGGTAGGAGAAAAACTGTTTTTT.

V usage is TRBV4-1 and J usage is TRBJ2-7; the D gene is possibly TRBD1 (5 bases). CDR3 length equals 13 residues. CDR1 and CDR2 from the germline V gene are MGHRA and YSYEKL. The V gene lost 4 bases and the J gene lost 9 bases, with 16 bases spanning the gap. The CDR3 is CASSPDTGRVQYF. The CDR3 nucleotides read TGCGCCAGCAGCCCAGATACAGGTAGGGTGCAGTACTTC.

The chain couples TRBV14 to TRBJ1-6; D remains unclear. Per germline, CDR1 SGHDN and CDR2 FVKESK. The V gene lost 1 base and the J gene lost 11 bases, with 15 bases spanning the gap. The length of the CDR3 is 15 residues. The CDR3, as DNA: TGTGCCAGCAGCCAAGGGAGGGTGTCTTGGGCACCCCTCCACTTT. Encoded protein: CASSQGRVSWAPLHF.

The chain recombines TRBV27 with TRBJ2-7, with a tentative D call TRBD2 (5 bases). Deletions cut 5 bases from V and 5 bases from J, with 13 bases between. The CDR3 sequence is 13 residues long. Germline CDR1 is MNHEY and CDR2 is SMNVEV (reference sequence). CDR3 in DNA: TGTGCCAGCAGTCCACTAGAATTCCACGAGCAGTACTTC. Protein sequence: CASSPLEFHEQYF.

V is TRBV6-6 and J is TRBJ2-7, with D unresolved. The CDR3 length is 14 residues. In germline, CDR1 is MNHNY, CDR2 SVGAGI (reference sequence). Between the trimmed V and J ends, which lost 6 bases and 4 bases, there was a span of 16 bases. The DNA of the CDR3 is TGTGCCAGCAGCCCCCCAGAGCGCGGTTACGAGCAGTACTTC. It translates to CASSPPERGYEQYF.

For the CDR3, the DNA is TGTGCCAGCAGCTTAAGTATTAGTCAGCCCCAGCATTTT. Its translation: CASSLSISQPQHF. The chain carries TRBV11-2 and TRBJ1-5, with unresolved D. V lost 2 bases to trimming and J lost 6 bases, with 8 bases between them. The CDR3 sequence is 13 residues long. Per the germline V gene, CDR1 is SGHAT and CDR2 is FQNNGV. The full variable domain, its missing parts supplied by reference TRBV11-2 and TRBJ1-5, is EAGVAQSPRYKIIEKRQSVAFWCNPISGHATLYWYQQILGQGPKLLIQFQNNGVVDDSQLPKDRFSAERLKGVDSTLKIQPAKLEDSAVYLCASSLSISQPQHFGDGTRLSIL.

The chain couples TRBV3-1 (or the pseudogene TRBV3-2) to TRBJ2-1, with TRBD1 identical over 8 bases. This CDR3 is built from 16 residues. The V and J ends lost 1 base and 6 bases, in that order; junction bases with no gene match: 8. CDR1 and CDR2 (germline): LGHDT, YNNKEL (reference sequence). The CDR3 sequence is CASSQATRGQGNEQFF. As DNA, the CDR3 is TGTGCCAGCAGCCAAGCGACCAGAGGACAGGGCAATGAGCAGTTCTTC.

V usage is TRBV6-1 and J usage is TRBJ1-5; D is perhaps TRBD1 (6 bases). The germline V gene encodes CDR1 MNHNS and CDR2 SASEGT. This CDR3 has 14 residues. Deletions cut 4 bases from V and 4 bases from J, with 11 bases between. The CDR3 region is CASSGGRGNQPQHF. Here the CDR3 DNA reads TGTGCCAGCAGTGGGGGGCGAGGGAATCAGCCCCAGCATTTT.

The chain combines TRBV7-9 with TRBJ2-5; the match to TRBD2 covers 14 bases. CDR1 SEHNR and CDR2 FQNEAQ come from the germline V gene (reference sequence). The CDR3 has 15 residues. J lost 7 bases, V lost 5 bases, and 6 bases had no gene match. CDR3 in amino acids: CASSPHGLAGGTQYF. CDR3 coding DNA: TGTGCCAGCAGCCCCCACGGACTAGCGGGAGGGACCCAGTACTTC.

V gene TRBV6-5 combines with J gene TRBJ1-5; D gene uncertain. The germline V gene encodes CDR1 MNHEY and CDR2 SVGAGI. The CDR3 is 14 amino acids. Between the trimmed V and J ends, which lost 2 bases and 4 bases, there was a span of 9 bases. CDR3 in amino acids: CASSYRFPNQPQHF. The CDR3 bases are TGTGCCAGCAGTTACAGGTTCCCAAATCAGCCCCAGCATTTT.

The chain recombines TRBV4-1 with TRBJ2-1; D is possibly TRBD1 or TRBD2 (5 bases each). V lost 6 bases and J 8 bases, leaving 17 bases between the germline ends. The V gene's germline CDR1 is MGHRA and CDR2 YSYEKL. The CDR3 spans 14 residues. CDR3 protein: CASSPGQRGDEQFF. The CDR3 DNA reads TGCGCCAGCAGTCCCGGCCAGAGAGGGGATGAGCAGTTCTTC.